This passage covers 6 T cell receptor beta chains from one sample sequenced in a study of T cell repertoires in cytomegalovirus infection. TCRdb ran MiXCR on the reads and lists one entry per CDR3 protein. The sample yields 65,000 to 95,000 distinct CDR3 sequences, more than 3.5% seen once. Sequenced sample: PBMCs. Receptors were obtained from a human donor in good health (CMV status not recorded). Some clones in this sample may be carry-over from other donors' samples.

The table lists this clonotype with many counts. CDR3 coding DNA: TGTGCCAGCAGCGCACTCCACTACTACGAGCAGTACTTC. It is translated as CASSALHYYEQYF. V is TRBV7-2 and J is TRBJ2-7; no clear D. V was cut by 5 bases and J by 3 bases, with 11 bases left in between. Germline CDR1 and CDR2: SGHTA and FQGNSA. The length of the CDR3 is 13 residues.

This clonotype was observed many times. V gene TRBV7-9 combines with J gene TRBJ1-4, with a tentative D call TRBD1 (6 bases). Trimming cost V 5 bases and J 5 bases, with 12 bases left between them. This CDR3 is 14 amino acids long. From germline, CDR1 is SEHNR and CDR2 FQNEAQ (reference sequence). The CDR3 protein is CASSPGAENEKLFF. Written as DNA, the CDR3 is TGTGCCAGCAGCCCAGGGGCCGAAAATGAAAAACTGTTTTTT.

The genes are TRBV7-2 and TRBJ1-5; D is perhaps TRBD1 (5 bases). CDR1 and CDR2 from the germline V gene are SGHTA and FQGNSA. This CDR3 region has 14 residues. The V gene lost 2 bases and the J gene lost 7 bases, with 12 bases spanning the gap. CDR3 coding DNA: TGTGCCAGCAGCTTAACGTTTCGGGGCCAGCCCCAGCATTTT. Amino acids: CASSLTFRGQPQHF.

This clonotype has ten or more counts. The chain employs TRBV9 and TRBJ2-3, with D possibly being TRBD1 (6 bases). The germline gives CDR1 SGDLS, CDR2 YYNGEE. The CDR3 is 15 amino acids. Trimming stripped 0 bases from V and 1 base from J, with 9 bases between. DNA of the CDR3: TGTGCCAGCAGCGTAGAACAGGGAGGCACAGATACGCAGTATTTT. This codes for CASSVEQGGTDTQYF.

This clonotype occurred many times. The chain links TRBV28 to TRBJ2-7; D not resolved. V dropped 10 bases and J dropped 3 bases, with 16 bases sitting between them. The CDR3 consists of 13 residues. CDR1 is MDHEN and CDR2 is SYDVKM in the germline V gene. The CDR3 spells CATDRTASYEQYF. The CDR3 DNA follows: TGTGCCACCGACCGAACAGCTAGCTACGAGCAGTACTTC.

At least ten counts were recorded for this clonotype. The chain joins TRBV20-1 to TRBJ1-6; 7 positions agree with TRBD1. CDR1 and CDR2 from the germline V gene are DFQATT and SNEGSKA (reference sequence). The CDR3 is 15 amino acids. The J segment lost 6 bases and the V segment lost 4 bases, leaving 9 bases of the junction unmatched. DNA of the CDR3: TGCAGTGCTACAGACAGGGTCACCGGTAATTCACCCCTCCACTTT. Residues: CSATDRVTGNSPLHF.